The present T cell receptor beta chain was sequenced within a study of shared clonotypes between healthy human individuals. Study-level background: CD4 naive cells filled three plates per donor, CD4 memory three, CD8 naive two and CD8 memory one.

Broader study findings: Generation probabilities of non-shared clonotypes were lower (relative to those shared by all four donors).

A word on this clone: The antigen remains undetermined. The same CDR3 arises from other DNA sequences in this sample as well.

Profiling relied on immunoSEQ multiplex PCR, and the TCRdb table lists in-frame clones only, not all of them. This repertoire shows about 1.1 million clones, 75% to 85% found once; its top ten account for approximately 0.5%. Trimming at V came to 0 bases and at J to 0 bases, leaving 3 bases not matched to a gene. The germline V gene has CDR1 SGHRS and CDR2 YFSETQ. This CDR3 comprises 16 residues. Among the donors, all were Caucasian adults who lived in Nashville, Tennessee. This receptor was taken from a man aged 18-30 years in good health. Some clones in this sample may be carry-over from other donors' samples. The sequencing sample was made of memory CD4+ T cells from PBMCs. Subset indicated: CD45RA-negative fraction. V usage is TRBV5-1 and J usage is TRBJ2-1; TRBD2 matches 7 bases. The CDR3 region has the DNA TGCGCCAGCAGCTTGGCTTCTAGCGGCTCCTACAATGAGCAGTTCTTC. This encodes CASSLASSGSYNEQFF.